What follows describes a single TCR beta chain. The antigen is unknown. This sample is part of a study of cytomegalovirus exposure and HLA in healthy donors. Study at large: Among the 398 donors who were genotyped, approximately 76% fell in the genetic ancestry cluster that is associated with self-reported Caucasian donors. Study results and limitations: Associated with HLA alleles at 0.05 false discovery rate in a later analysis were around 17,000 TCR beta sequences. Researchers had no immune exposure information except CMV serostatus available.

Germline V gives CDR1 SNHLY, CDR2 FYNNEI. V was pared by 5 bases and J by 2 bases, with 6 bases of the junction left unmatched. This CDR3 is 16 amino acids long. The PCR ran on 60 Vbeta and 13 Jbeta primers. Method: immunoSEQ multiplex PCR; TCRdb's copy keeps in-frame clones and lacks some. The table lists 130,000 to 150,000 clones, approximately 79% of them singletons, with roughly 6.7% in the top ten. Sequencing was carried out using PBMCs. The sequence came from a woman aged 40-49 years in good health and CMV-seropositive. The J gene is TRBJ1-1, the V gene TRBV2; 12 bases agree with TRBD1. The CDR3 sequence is CASSPGTGGFNTEAFF. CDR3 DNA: TGTGCCAGCAGTCCCGGGACAGGGGGCTTTAACACTGAAGCTTTCTTT.